The source of this T cell receptor beta chain is a study of blood T cell repertoires in COVID-19. Study in general: Samples taken during acute and convalescent COVID-19 were collected in the United States, Italy and Spain.

Authors' methods: Amplification of reference gene primers was used by the study to estimate nucleated cell counts. Data came from immunoSEQ multiplex PCR; TCRdb stores just in-frame clones and leaves some out. The D gene and trimming were derived from the DNA, and the V and J assignments and clone size from that table. The sample has about 100,000 clones; about 87% are singletons. CDR3 length equals 13 residues. CDR1 and CDR2 (germline): ENHRY, SYGVKD. V shed 8 bases and J 2 bases; nucleotides not matched to a gene: 4. Sequenced input: peripheral blood. The receptor comes from a woman aged 30 to 39 with acute or convalescent COVID-19. The rearrangement joins TRBV10-3 to TRBJ2-7; TRBD1 agrees at 9 bases. CDR3 DNA: TGTGCCATCTTGACAGGGGGTACCTACGAGCAGTACTTC. This encodes CAILTGGTYEQYF.